The 3 T cell receptor beta chains listed next were all sequenced from one sample in a study of T cells in Graves' hyperthyroidism and ophthalmopathy. Amplified regions were TCR beta CDR3 sequences from RNA transcripts. The HTBI primer set served for first-round RT-PCR of the TCR CDR3. TCRdb recomputed calls from the multiplex PCR reads with MiXCR, one row per CDR3 protein. The table lists a few hundred thousand distinct CDR3 sequences, more than 20% of them singletons. The specimen was blood. These receptors originate from a man aged 50-59 years with Graves' hyperthyroidism.

The chain recombines TRBV2 with TRBJ1-4; 7 bases are a match to TRBD1. CDR1 is SNHLY, CDR2 FYNNEI, per germline. Unmatched junction bases numbered 5, after V lost 2 bases and J lost 8 bases. This CDR3 region has 14 residues. The CDR3 DNA reads TGTGCCAGCAGTGAACTAGGGGGCGCGGAAAAACTGTTTTTT. Translated: CASSELGGAEKLFF.

As DNA, the CDR3 is TGCAGTGCTAGTGTTAGCGGGAGAGGCGGGGAGCTGTTTTTT. It is translated as CSASVSGRGGELFF. The rearrangement joins TRBV20-1 to TRBJ2-2, with TRBD2 matching over 9 bases. V was pared by 3 bases and J by 7 bases, with 6 bases of the junction left unmatched. CDR3 length: 14 residues. In germline, CDR1 is DFQATT, CDR2 SNEGSKA (reference sequence).

Only a few counts were recorded for this clonotype. The chain combines TRBV24-1 with TRBJ2-7; 10 bases map to TRBD2. This CDR3 is built from 15 residues. The J segment lost 3 bases and the V segment lost 3 bases, leaving 4 bases of the junction unmatched. Germline CDR1 KGHDR, CDR2 SFDVKD. The CDR3 bases are TGTGCCACCAGTGATCCTCGGACTAGCGGCTACGAGCAGTACTTC. Translation gives CATSDPRTSGYEQYF.